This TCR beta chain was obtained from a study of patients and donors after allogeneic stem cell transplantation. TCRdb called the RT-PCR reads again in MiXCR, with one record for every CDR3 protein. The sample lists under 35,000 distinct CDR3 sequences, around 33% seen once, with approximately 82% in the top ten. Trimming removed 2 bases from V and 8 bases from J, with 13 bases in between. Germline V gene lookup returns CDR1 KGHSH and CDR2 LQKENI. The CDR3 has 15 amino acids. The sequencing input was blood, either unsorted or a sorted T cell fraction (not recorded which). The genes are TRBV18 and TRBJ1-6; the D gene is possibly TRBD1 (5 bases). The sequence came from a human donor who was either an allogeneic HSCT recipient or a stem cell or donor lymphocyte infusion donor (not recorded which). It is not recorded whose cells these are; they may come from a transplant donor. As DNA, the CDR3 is TGTGCCAGCTCACCAGGCGCCAGGGAAGATTCACCCCTCCACTTT. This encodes CASSPGAREDSPLHF.